This T cell receptor (beta chain) was sequenced during a study of T cell changes during pregnancy in multiple sclerosis (dated by TCRdb to between 2019 and 2020). Looking at the study overall: The study looked at changes in the T cell repertoire across pregnancy in women with multiple sclerosis.

Library method: the immunoSEQ multiplex PCR assay. Here the immuneACCESS table is served through TCRdb, limited to in-frame sequences with V and J called. Missing clones are a known gap in these copies; in checked studies unresolved V genes cover under half, and the rest lacks a known reason. The sample data list about 70,000 clones, and roughly 94% of these were observed just once. The ten largest account for less than 0.6% of the sample. This clone was recorded only once. This receptor's antigen is unknown. Per-base qualities were not stored, and no clone one base away is much larger. The sequenced sample was peripheral blood, obtained in the third trimester of pregnancy. This clonotype was sampled from a female donor with multiple sclerosis, enrolled in a pregnancy study.

The DNA sequence is as follows: TGTGCCAGCACCCCCGCAGGGGGCAGAGATACGCAGTATTTT. This is translated as CASTPAGGRDTQYF. The chain uses TRBV6-5 and TRBJ2-3; 8 bases in the middle match TRBD1. The V end gives up 7 bases and the J end 5 bases, leaving 8 bases in the junction not matched to a gene. Taken from the germline V gene, the CDR1 and CDR2 loops are MNHEY and SVGAGI. The CDR3, cysteine through phenylalanine, is 14 amino acids long. Only CDR3 DNA remains: 42 bases, in frame from the first base.